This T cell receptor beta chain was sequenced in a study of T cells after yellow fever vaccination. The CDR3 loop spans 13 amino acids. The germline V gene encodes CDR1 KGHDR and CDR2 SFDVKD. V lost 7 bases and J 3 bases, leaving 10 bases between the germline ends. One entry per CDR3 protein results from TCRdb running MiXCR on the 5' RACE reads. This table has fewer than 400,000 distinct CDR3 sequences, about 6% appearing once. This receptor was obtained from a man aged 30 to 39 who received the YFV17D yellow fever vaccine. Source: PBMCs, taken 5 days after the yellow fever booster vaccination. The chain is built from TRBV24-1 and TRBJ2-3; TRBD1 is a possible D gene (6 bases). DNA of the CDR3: TGTGCCACCAGAGGACAGAAAACAGATACGCAGTATTTT. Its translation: CATRGQKTDTQYF.